One sample yielded the 32 T cell receptor beta chains listed below, sequenced in a study of T cells in tuberculosis. Sequenced by immunoSEQ multiplex PCR; TCRdb stores in-frame clones only, minus some. The table lists about 58,000 clones, approximately 91% of them singletons, with 21% in the top ten. After thawing and overnight rest, PBMC were stained with GMM-loaded CD1B tetramer, viability dye and anti-CD3 for sorting. The lipid loaded on the CD1B tetramers was C32 glucose monomycolate from Rhodococcus equi. What was sequenced was CD1b-GMM tetramer-negative cells sorted from PBMCs. The source of these receptors is an adult woman with latent tuberculosis.

The rearrangement links TRBV7-9 to TRBJ2-4; maybe TRBD1 (7 bases). Germline V gives CDR1 SEHNR, CDR2 FQNEAQ (reference sequence). The CDR3 has 17 amino acids. Trimming shortened V by 5 bases and J by 0 bases, and 17 bases separated the two germline ends. The CDR3 nucleotides read TGTGCCAGCAGCGAGGAGGGACAGCAGCTAGCCAAAAACATTCAGTACTTC. It is translated as CASSEEGQQLAKNIQYF.

J is TRBJ2-5 and V is TRBV29-1, with D possibly TRBD2 on 7 matching bases. V lost 2 bases to trimming and J lost 4 bases, with 17 bases between them. The CDR3 has 15 amino acids. Germline CDR1 and CDR2: SQVTM and ANQGSEA. CDR3 region: CSVELGGGAGETQYF. CDR3 nucleotide sequence: TGCAGCGTTGAACTAGGAGGGGGGGCGGGAGAGACCCAGTACTTC.

The chain recombines TRBV7-2 with TRBJ2-2, with D uncertain. CDR1 and CDR2 from the germline V gene are SGHTA and FQGNSA. CDR3 size: 14 residues. V was trimmed by 1 base and J by 0 bases, leaving 3 bases between them. CDR3 sequence (DNA): TGTGCCAGCAGCTTAGGAGCGAACACCGGGGAGCTGTTTTTT. Translating gives CASSLGANTGELFF.

V is TRBV5-1 and J is TRBJ2-1; 7 bases are shared with TRBD1. Per the germline V gene, CDR1 is SGHRS and CDR2 is YFSETQ. The CDR3 has 16 amino acids. Losses at the gene ends were 0 bases for V and 0 bases for J; bases not matched to a gene: 3. The CDR3 region is CASSLASGGSYNEQFF. CDR3 coding DNA: TGCGCCAGCAGCTTGGCCTCAGGGGGCTCCTACAATGAGCAGTTCTTC.

This chain uses TRBV19 with TRBJ2-2; D possibly corresponds to TRBD1 (5 bases). The germline gives CDR1 LNHDA, CDR2 SQIVND (reference sequence). Trimming left V 7 bases short and J 6 bases short, with 15 bases between. The CDR3 is made up of 14 amino acids. This chain's CDR3 is CASIAYQGAGELFF. CDR3 DNA: TGTGCCAGTATCGCTTACCAAGGGGCCGGGGAGCTGTTTTTT.

V is TRBV27 and J is TRBJ2-7, with 7 positions matching TRBD1. This CDR3 spans 17 amino acids. Germline V gene sequence: CDR1 MNHEY, CDR2 SMNVEV (reference sequence). With V trimmed by 5 bases and J by 1 base, 14 bases remained unmatched. In nucleotides, the CDR3 is TGTGCCAGCAGTGCTTACCGGGACAGCATTACTTCCTACGAGCAGTACTTC. It is translated as CASSAYRDSITSYEQYF.

This chain links TRBV2 with TRBJ2-3; TRBD2 matches at 14 bases. Trimming at V came to 6 bases and at J to 4 bases, leaving 6 bases not matched to a gene. This CDR3 has 16 residues. The germline CDR1 and CDR2 sequences are SNHLY and FYNNEI. The CDR3 bases are TGTGCCAGCAGGAAGACTAGCGGGGGGGCCCCAGATACGCAGTATTTT. It yields the protein CASRKTSGGAPDTQYF.

The rearrangement links TRBV7-3 to TRBJ2-1; D unresolved. The CDR3 covers 14 residues. V lost 3 bases to trimming and J lost 5 bases, with 11 bases between them. Germline V gene sequence: CDR1 SGHTA, CDR2 FQGTGA. In nucleotides, the CDR3 is TGTGCCAGCAGCTTGAATCGGGTTAACAATGAGCAGTTCTTC. This translates into CASSLNRVNNEQFF.

Turning to this clone: This sample also contains other DNA sequences that code for the same CDR3. CDR3 nucleotides: TGTGCCAGCAGTCTAGCTGGGAATCAGCCCCAGCATTTT. It translates to CASSLAGNQPQHF. The V gene is TRBV27, the J gene TRBJ1-5; the D is unclear. The CDR3 has 13 residues. The germline gives CDR1 MNHEY, CDR2 SMNVEV (reference sequence). The V and J ends lost 5 bases and 4 bases respectively, with 9 bases between them.

V usage is TRBV27 and J usage is TRBJ1-1; D possibly corresponds to TRBD1 (6 bases). Trimming took 10 bases from V and 4 from J, leaving 22 bases between them. In germline, CDR1 is MNHEY, CDR2 SMNVEV (reference sequence). This CDR3 comprises 15 residues. CDR3 amino acids: CATAGGGAGSTEAFF. Written as DNA, the CDR3 is TGTGCCACTGCGGGCGGGGGCGCTGGGAGCACTGAAGCTTTCTTT.

This clone was observed a handful of times. V and J are TRBV18 and TRBJ1-3; D gene unclear. The germline gives CDR1 KGHSH, CDR2 LQKENI. V lost 3 bases and J lost 2, with 8 bases in between. CDR3 size: 14 residues. The CDR3 protein is CASSPAVAGNTIYF. CDR3 DNA sequence: TGTGCCAGCTCACCCGCGGTGGCTGGAAACACCATATATTTT.

The chain combines TRBV19 with TRBJ2-1; D may be TRBD2 (5 bases). The CDR3 sequence is 18 residues long. In germline, CDR1 is LNHDA, CDR2 SQIVND (reference sequence). V lost 5 bases, J lost 4 bases, and 24 bases lay in between. In DNA form, the CDR3 reads TGTGCCAGTAGTCTAATAAAAGGTTCGATAGGGAGTTACAATGAGCAGTTCTTC. This sequence encodes CASSLIKGSIGSYNEQFF. Variable domain in full (rest from reference TRBV19 and TRBJ2-1): DGGITQSPKYLFRKEGQNVTLSCEQNLNHDAMYWYRQDPGQGLRLIYYSQIVNDFQKGDIAEGYSVSREKKESFPLTVTSAQKNPTAFYLCASSLIKGSIGSYNEQFFGPGTRLTVL.

The chain couples TRBV4-3 to TRBJ2-1, with D possibly TRBD2 on 6 matching bases. Per germline, CDR1 LGHNA and CDR2 YSLEER. The CDR3 extends over 16 amino acids. Trimming stripped 4 bases from V and 3 bases from J, with 16 bases between. In DNA form, the CDR3 reads TGCGCCAGCAGCCCTTCTCCGGGGGAGATCTACAATGAGCAGTTCTTC. Translating gives CASSPSPGEIYNEQFF.

The chain has TRBV5-6 and TRBJ1-2; 8 bases agree with TRBD1. Per the germline V gene, CDR1 is SGHDT and CDR2 is YYEEEE. The ends lost 8 bases at V and 5 bases at J; junction bases unmatched: 17. The CDR3 contains 16 residues. The CDR3 nucleotides read TGTGCCAGTTCCCCCAGGGGGCTGGTCGCTAGGTATGGCTACACCTTC. It yields the protein CASSPRGLVARYGYTF.

The V gene is TRBV7-8, the J gene TRBJ2-7, with 10 nucleotides matching TRBD1. The CDR3 is made up of 16 amino acids. V trimming: 3 bases; J trimming: 4 bases; junction bases outside the gene matches: 9. Germline CDR1 reads SGHVS; CDR2 reads FQNEAQ. The CDR3 DNA is TGTGCCAGCAGCTTGACAGGGGGCGGCCCCATGTACGAGCAGTACTTC. Residues: CASSLTGGGPMYEQYF.

The chain has TRBV7-9 and TRBJ2-5; 7 nucleotides align to TRBD1. The V gene end was trimmed by 4 bases and the J gene end by 2 bases; junction bases not matched to a gene: 7. CDR1 and CDR2 (germline): SEHNR, FQNEAQ (reference sequence). This CDR3 is built from 15 residues. The chain's CDR3 is CASSSPGQKQETQYF. The CDR3 region has the DNA TGTGCCAGCAGCTCTCCGGGACAGAAACAAGAGACCCAGTACTTC.

The chain recombines TRBV28 with TRBJ2-5, with unresolved D. The CDR3 sequence is 12 residues long. The V gene lost 6 bases and the J gene lost 2 bases, with 7 bases spanning the gap. CDR1 and CDR2 from the germline V gene are MDHEN and SYDVKM. Written as DNA, the CDR3 is TGTGCCAGCAGCGTTCAGCAAGAGACCCAGTACTTC. Protein product: CASSVQQETQYF. The variable domain in full, with the rest retrieved from reference TRBV28 and TRBJ2-5, is DVKVTQSSRYLVKRTGEKVFLECVQDMDHENMFWYRQDPGLGLRLIYFSYDVKMKEKGDIPEGYSVSREKKERFSLILESASTNQTSMYLCASSVQQETQYFGPGTRLLVL.

J is TRBJ2-5 and V is TRBV18, with D maybe TRBD2 (6 bases). The J call is doubtful: the DNA matches TRBJ2-7 better. The CDR3 covers 16 residues. The germline CDR1 and CDR2 sequences are KGHSH and LQKENI. The CDR3 spells CASSPPEGEGLGEQYF. The CDR3 DNA follows: TGTGCCAGCTCACCCCCGGAGGGAGAGGGCCTGGGCGAGCAGTACTTC.

This chain connects TRBV28 to TRBJ1-3; D might be TRBD1 (6 bases). The CDR3 covers 17 residues. V lost 6 bases and J lost 0, with 18 bases in between. Germline-derived CDR1 and CDR2 are MDHEN and SYDVKM. In DNA form, the CDR3 reads TGTGCCAGCAGAATCGGGGGGGCCCTATCCTCTGGAAACACCATATATTTT. This sequence encodes CASRIGGALSSGNTIYF.

The chain employs TRBV4-3 and TRBJ2-1; 7 nucleotides match TRBD2. The CDR3 has 17 residues. CDR1 is LGHNA, CDR2 YSLEER, per germline. With V trimmed by 0 bases and J by 8 bases, 13 bases remained unmatched. The chain's CDR3 is CASSQDAPGLVLHEQFF. The DNA of the CDR3 is TGCGCCAGCAGCCAAGATGCCCCAGGACTAGTGCTTCATGAGCAGTTCTTC.

CDR3: CASSRSSGNTIYF. The CDR3 nucleotides read TGTGCCAGCAGCCGGAGCTCTGGAAACACCATATATTTT. The chain links TRBV7-8 to TRBJ1-3; D uncertain. Germline loops: CDR1 SGHVS, CDR2 FQNEAQ. The CDR3 totals 13 residues. V was shortened by 5 bases and J by 0 bases, with 5 bases between the two germline ends. The full variable domain, with the rest looked up from reference TRBV7-8 and TRBJ1-3, is GAGVSQSPRYKVAKRGQDVALRCDPISGHVSLFWYQQALGQGPEFLTYFQNEAQLDKSGLPSDRFFAERPEGSVSTLKIQRTQQEDSAVYLCASSRSSGNTIYFGEGSWLTVV.

Only a few counts were recorded for this clone. The chain carries TRBV4-3 and TRBJ2-7; TRBD2 might be the D (6 bases). V was cut by 0 bases and J by 2 bases, with 11 bases left in between. This CDR3 is 15 amino acids long. Germline assignment: CDR1 LGHNA and CDR2 YSLEER. The chain's CDR3 is CASSQDSGGTYEQYF. CDR3 nucleotides: TGCGCCAGCAGCCAAGATTCTGGGGGGACCTACGAGCAGTACTTC.

CDR3 coding DNA: TGTGCCAGTAAATGGGCAGGCGATTCCTACGAGCAGTACTTC. It translates to CASKWAGDSYEQYF. V gene TRBV19 combines with J gene TRBJ2-7, with unresolved D. V lost 7 bases and J 1 base, leaving 14 bases between the germline ends. This CDR3 comprises 14 residues. Germline values: CDR1 LNHDA, CDR2 SQIVND (reference sequence).

The chain recombines TRBV5-3 with TRBJ2-3; TRBD2 aligns across 7 bases. TRBV5-3 qualifies as an ORF whose function is uncertain. The CDR3 sequence is 15 residues long. With 8 bases clipped from V and 0 bases from J, the junction kept 9 bases outside the gene matches. The CDR3 DNA reads as TGTGCCAGCGAACCTAGCGGAACTAGCACAGATACGCAGTATTTT. This gives the protein CASEPSGTSTDTQYF.

The V gene is TRBV10-3, the J gene TRBJ2-7, with TRBD2 matching 8 bases. The V gene's germline CDR1 is ENHRY and CDR2 SYGVKD. The CDR3 extends over 14 amino acids. With V trimmed by 10 bases and J by 0 bases, 8 bases remained unmatched. The CDR3 DNA sequence: TGTGCCACCCGACTAGCGATAAGCTCCTACGAGCAGTACTTC. This gives the protein CATRLAISSYEQYF.

The sample holds a few counts of this clone. This chain joins TRBV18 and TRBJ2-7, with TRBD1 matching over 10 bases. Trimming removed 5 bases from V and 3 bases from J; junction bases left unmatched: 7. Germline values: CDR1 KGHSH, CDR2 LQKENI. The CDR3 is 15 residues long. CDR3 protein: CASSVGTGVFYEQYF. CDR3 bases: TGTGCCAGCTCAGTGGGGACAGGGGTTTTCTACGAGCAGTACTTC.

The chain recombines TRBV9 with TRBJ1-3; a possible D gene is TRBD1 (5 bases). Germline CDR1 and CDR2: SGDLS and YYNGEE. V lost 3 bases to trimming and J lost 4 bases, with 8 bases between them. The length of the CDR3 is 13 residues. CDR3 sequence: CASSAGGGNTIYF. The CDR3 DNA sequence: TGTGCCAGCAGCGCGGGGGGGGGAAACACCATATATTTT.

V gene TRBV9 combines with J gene TRBJ1-3; maybe TRBD1 (6 bases). The CDR3 extends over 17 amino acids. Trimming took off 4 bases at V and 0 bases at J, with 17 bases between the two ends. CDR1 and CDR2 (germline): SGDLS, YYNGEE. The CDR3 spells CASSSPLGGFSGNTIYF. CDR3 DNA: TGTGCCAGCAGCTCCCCGCTAGGGGGATTCTCTGGAAACACCATATATTTT.

The V gene is TRBV6-5, the J gene TRBJ2-7; 9 bases fit TRBD2. The CDR3 loop spans 15 amino acids. V dropped 6 bases and J dropped 2; count of bases not matched to a gene: 8. Looked up from germline, CDR1 is MNHEY and CDR2 is SVGAGI. CDR3 amino acids: CASSNSGGRAYEQYF. The CDR3, as DNA: TGTGCCAGCAGCAATTCTGGCGGGAGGGCCTACGAGCAGTACTTC.

The CDR3 region has the DNA TGTGCCAGTAGCCTGGGACTAGCGACTTACAATGAGCAGTTCTTC. Residues: CASSLGLATYNEQFF. The chain is built from TRBV19 and TRBJ2-1, with 10 bases aligning to TRBD2. CDR3 length: 15 residues. J lost 4 bases, V lost 6 bases, and 6 bases had no gene match. CDR1 and CDR2 (germline): LNHDA, SQIVND (reference sequence).

V and J are TRBV30 and TRBJ2-3; D is uncertain. The V end lost 0 bases, the J end lost 5 bases, and 9 bases lay between the germline ends. From germline, CDR1 is GTSNPN and CDR2 SVGIG (reference sequence). This CDR3 region has 13 residues. CDR3 nucleotides: TGTGCCTGGAGTGTACTGTCTCGAGATACGCAGTATTTT. This codes for CAWSVLSRDTQYF.

This chain connects TRBV5-3 to TRBJ2-3, with 7 bases lining up with TRBD2. TRBV5-3 is labeled an ORF, and its function is uncertain. CDR3 length equals 18 residues. J lost 2 bases, V lost 0 bases, and 12 bases had no gene match. CDR3 protein: CARSLASGPSGHTDTQYF. The CDR3 nucleotides are TGTGCCAGAAGCTTGGCGTCGGGCCCTAGCGGTCACACAGATACGCAGTATTTT.